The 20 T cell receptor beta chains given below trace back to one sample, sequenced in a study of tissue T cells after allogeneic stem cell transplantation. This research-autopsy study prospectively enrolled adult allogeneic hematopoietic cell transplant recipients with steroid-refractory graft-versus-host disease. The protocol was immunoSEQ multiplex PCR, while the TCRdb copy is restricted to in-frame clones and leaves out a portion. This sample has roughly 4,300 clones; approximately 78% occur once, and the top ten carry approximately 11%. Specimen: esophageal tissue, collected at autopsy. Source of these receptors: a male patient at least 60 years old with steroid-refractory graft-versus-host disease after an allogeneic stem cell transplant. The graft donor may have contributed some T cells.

The CDR3: CASSSSRTGMNTEAFF. In DNA, the CDR3 is TGTGCCAGCTCATCGTCCCGGACAGGGATGAACACTGAAGCTTTCTTT. The V call is TRBV18, the J call TRBJ1-1, with 8 bases fitting TRBD1. The germline CDR1 and CDR2 sequences are KGHSH and LQKENI. The CDR3 consists of 16 residues. Unmatched junction bases numbered 8, after V lost 5 bases and J lost 0 bases.

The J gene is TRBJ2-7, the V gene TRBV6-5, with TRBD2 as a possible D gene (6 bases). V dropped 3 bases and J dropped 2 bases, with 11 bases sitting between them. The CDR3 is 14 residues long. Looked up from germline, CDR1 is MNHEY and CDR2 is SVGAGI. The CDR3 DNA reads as TGTGCCAGCAGTTATGGACGGGGGACCTACGAGCAGTACTTC. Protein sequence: CASSYGRGTYEQYF.

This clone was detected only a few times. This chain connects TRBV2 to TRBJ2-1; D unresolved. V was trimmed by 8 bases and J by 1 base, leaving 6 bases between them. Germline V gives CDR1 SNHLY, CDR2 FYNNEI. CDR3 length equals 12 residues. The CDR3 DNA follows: TGTGCCAGCTTTTCTTCCTACAATGAGCAGTTCTTC. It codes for CASFSSYNEQFF.

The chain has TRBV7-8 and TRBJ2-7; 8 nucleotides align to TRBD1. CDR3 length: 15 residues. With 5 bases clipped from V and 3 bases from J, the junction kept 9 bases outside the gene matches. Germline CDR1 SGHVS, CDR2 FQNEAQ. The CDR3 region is CASSRGQGRFYEQYF. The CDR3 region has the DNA TGTGCCAGCAGCCGAGGACAGGGTAGATTCTACGAGCAGTACTTC.

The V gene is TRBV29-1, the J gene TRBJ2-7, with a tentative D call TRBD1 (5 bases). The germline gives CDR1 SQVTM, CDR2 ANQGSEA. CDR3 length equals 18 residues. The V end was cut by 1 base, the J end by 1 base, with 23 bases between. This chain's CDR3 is CSVEADPFGHGGSYEQYF. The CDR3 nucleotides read TGCAGCGTTGAAGCCGATCCGTTCGGACACGGTGGGTCCTACGAGCAGTACTTC.

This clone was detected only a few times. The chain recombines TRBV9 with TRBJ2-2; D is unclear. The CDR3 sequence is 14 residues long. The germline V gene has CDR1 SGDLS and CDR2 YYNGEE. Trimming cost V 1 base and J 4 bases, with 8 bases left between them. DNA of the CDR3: TGTGCCAGCAGCGTAACGTCAGTCACCGGGGAGCTGTTTTTT. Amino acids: CASSVTSVTGELFF.

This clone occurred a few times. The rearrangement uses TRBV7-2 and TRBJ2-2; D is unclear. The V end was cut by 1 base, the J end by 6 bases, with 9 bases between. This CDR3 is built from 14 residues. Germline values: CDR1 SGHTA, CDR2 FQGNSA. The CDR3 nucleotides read TGTGCCAGCAGCTTAGACGGACCCGCCGGGGAGCTGTTTTTT. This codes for CASSLDGPAGELFF.

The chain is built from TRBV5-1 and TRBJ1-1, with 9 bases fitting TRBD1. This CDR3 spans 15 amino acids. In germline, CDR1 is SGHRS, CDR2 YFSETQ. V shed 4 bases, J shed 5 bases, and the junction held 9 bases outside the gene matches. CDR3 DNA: TGCGCCAGCAGCCCTTGGACAGGGGAGATAACTGAAGCTTTCTTT. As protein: CASSPWTGEITEAFF.

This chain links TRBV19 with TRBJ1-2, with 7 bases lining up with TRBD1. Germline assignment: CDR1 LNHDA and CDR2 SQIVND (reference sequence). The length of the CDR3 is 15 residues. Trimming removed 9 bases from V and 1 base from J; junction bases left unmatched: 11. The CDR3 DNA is TGTGCCAGCACTGTTAGGGACAGAGATAACTATGGCTACACCTTC. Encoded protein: CASTVRDRDNYGYTF.

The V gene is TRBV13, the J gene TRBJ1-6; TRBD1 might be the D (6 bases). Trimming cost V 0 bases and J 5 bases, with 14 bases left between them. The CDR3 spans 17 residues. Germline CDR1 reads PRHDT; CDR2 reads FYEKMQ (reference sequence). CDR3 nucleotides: TGTGCCAGCAGCTTAGGCCTAACAGGGAGGGATAATTCACCCCTCCACTTT. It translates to CASSLGLTGRDNSPLHF.

CDR3 DNA sequence: TGTGCCAGTAGTTTTCAACAGTACCGCTACACTGAAGCTTTCTTT. Its protein product is CASSFQQYRYTEAFF. The chain links TRBV19 to TRBJ1-1, with no clear D. V shed 5 bases and J shed 3 bases, with 16 bases lying between them. CDR1 and CDR2 from the germline V gene are LNHDA and SQIVND (reference sequence). This CDR3 is 15 amino acids long.

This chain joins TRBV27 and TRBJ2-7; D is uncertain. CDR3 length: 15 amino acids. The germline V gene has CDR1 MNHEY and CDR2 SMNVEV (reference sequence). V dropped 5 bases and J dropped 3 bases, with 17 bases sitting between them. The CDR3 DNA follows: TGTGCCAGCAGTACAATCAAACAGTCGGGCTACGAGCAGTACTTC. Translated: CASSTIKQSGYEQYF.

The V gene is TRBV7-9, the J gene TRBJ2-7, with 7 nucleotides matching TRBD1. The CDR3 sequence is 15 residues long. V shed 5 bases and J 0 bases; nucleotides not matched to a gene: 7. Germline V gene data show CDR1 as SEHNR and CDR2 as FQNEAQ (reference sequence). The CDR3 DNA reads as TGTGCCAGCAGCCCCTGGACAGGCATCTCCTACGAGCAGTACTTC. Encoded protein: CASSPWTGISYEQYF.

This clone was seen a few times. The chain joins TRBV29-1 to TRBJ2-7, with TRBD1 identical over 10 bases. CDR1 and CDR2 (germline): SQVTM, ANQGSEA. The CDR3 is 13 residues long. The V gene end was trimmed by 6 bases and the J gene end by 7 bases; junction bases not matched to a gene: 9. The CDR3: CSVAGTGVGEQYF. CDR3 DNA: TGCAGCGTGGCCGGGACAGGGGTCGGGGAGCAGTACTTC.

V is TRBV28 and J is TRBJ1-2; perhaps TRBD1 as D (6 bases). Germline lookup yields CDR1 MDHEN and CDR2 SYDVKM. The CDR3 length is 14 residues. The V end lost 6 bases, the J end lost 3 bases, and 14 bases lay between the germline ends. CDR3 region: CASSLRTAHYGYTF. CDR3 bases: TGTGCCAGCAGCTTAAGGACAGCGCACTATGGCTACACCTTC.

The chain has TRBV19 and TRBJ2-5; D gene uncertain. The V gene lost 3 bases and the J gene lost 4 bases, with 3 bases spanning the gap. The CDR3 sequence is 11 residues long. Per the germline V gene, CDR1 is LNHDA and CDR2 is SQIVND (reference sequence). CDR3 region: CASSIRETQYF. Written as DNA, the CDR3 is TGTGCCAGTAGTATTAGAGAGACCCAGTACTTC.

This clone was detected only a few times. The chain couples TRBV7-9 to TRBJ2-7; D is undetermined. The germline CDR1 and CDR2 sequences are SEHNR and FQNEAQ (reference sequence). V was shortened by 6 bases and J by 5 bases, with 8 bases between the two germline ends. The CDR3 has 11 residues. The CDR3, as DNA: TGTGCCAGCAGTCAAGATCACGAGCAGTACTTC. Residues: CASSQDHEQYF.

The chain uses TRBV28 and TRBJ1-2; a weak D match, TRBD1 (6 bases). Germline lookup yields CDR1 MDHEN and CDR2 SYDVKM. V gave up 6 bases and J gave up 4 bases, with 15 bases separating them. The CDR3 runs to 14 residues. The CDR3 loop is CASRVIRTAYGYTF. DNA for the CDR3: TGTGCCAGCAGGGTAATTCGGACAGCCTATGGCTACACCTTC.

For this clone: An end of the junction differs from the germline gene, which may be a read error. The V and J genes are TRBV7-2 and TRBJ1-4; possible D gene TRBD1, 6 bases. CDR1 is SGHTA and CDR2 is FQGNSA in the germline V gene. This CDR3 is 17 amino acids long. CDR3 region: CASRLARGGKTNEKLFF. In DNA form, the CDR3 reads TGTGCCAGCAGGTTAGCTAGGGGGGGTAAAACTAATGAAAAACTGTTTTTT.

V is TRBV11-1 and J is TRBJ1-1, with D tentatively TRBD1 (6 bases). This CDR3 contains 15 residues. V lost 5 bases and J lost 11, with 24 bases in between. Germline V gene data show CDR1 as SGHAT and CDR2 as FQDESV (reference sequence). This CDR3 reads CASSQGRRGTGSAFF. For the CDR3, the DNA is TGTGCCAGCAGCCAGGGACGCAGGGGAACAGGGTCGGCTTTCTTT.